This T cell receptor (beta chain) was obtained from a study of vaccination and CD4 T cells after COVID-19. General study findings and limits: In median terms, SARS-CoV-2-reactive clonotypes went from roughly 21 to 40, a nonsignificant rise.

The Oncomine TCR Beta short-read assay generated sequence data from the DNA of cultured CD4+ T cells. TCRdb reanalysed the PCR reads using MiXCR and keeps one entry per CDR3 protein. The sample includes more than 6,000 distinct CDR3 sequences, approximately 52% of them seen just once. Note on this clonotype: Its target is unknown.

As for treatment: approximately nine-day PBMC culture with coronavirus spike peptide pools or control peptides (ViraFEST assay). Ahead of the COVID-19 pandemic (2011-2018), the CD4+ T cells of the unexposed donor were collected. Using peptide pools, antigen-specific T cells were expanded in ViraFEST before TCRs were sequenced. Negative selection recovered the CD4+ T cells once they had spent less than 11 days in culture. The sample consisted of CD4+ T cells from blood, cultured in vitro. The source of this sequence is a human donor in good health.

CDR3 DNA: TGCAGTGCTATGAGCGGGGGGGCCGTTGATACGCAGTATTTT. Translating gives CSAMSGGAVDTQYF. J is TRBJ2-3 and V is TRBV20-1; 10 bases line up with TRBD2. The CDR3 runs 14 residues. Trimming took 4 bases from V and 6 from J; bases not matched to a gene: 7. Germline lookup yields CDR1 DFQATT and CDR2 SNEGSKA (reference sequence).